This is a list of T cell receptor beta chains from one sample in a study of CD8+CD57+ T cells in acquired aplastic anemia. TCRdb processed the reads anew with MiXCR; each CDR3 protein has one entry. The table has about 170,000 distinct CDR3 sequences, roughly 48% seen once. Sequencing input: sorted CD4+, CD8+, or CD8+CD57+ T cells (not recorded which) from PBMCs. The receptors here all came from a human donor with aplastic anemia. The CDR3 runs from the conserved cysteine through the conserved F or W. D genes are given only for firm matches. Rows may omit the clone size; those that give it use once, few, many or a size class.

v_call: TRBV2; d_call: TRBD2; clone_size: many; j_call: TRBJ2-1; cdr3_nt: TGTGCCAGCAGTGAGTTACTAGCGGGGGCCCTACATTACAATGAGCAGTTCTTC; cdr3_aa: CASSELLAGALHYNEQFF
v_call: TRBV7-2; d_call: -; clone_size: many; j_call: TRBJ1-1; cdr3_nt: TGTGCCAGCAGCCGAGGGGACCTAAGAGGGACTGAAGCTTTCTTT; cdr3_aa: CASSRGDLRGTEAFF
v_call: TRBV2; d_call: -; clone_size: -; j_call: TRBJ1-5; cdr3_nt: TGTGCCAGCAGTGAAAGAGGGGTTGATCAGCCCCAGCATTTT; cdr3_aa: CASSERGVDQPQHF
v_call: TRBV29-1; d_call: -; clone_size: -; j_call: TRBJ1-5; cdr3_nt: TGCAGCGTTGTAACCACTGGCAATCAGCCCCAGCATTTT; cdr3_aa: CSVVTTGNQPQHF
v_call: TRBV4-1; d_call: -; clone_size: many; j_call: TRBJ2-7; cdr3_nt: TGCGCCAGCAGCCCACCCTCCATCATCTCGGGAAGGAGCTCCTACGAGCAGTACTTC; cdr3_aa: CASSPPSIISGRSSYEQYF
v_call: TRBV7-3; d_call: TRBD1; clone_size: few; j_call: TRBJ2-5; cdr3_nt: TGTGCCAGCAGCTCGGGACAGGGGGGGGGGGAGACCCAGTACTTC; cdr3_aa: CASSSGQGGGETQYF
v_call: TRBV19; d_call: TRBD2; clone_size: -; j_call: TRBJ2-2; cdr3_nt: TGTGCCTCTGGGCCGGCTAGCGGGAGGGTGAACACCGGGGAGCTGTTTTTT; cdr3_aa: CASGPASGRVNTGELFF
v_call: TRBV11-2; d_call: -; clone_size: -; j_call: TRBJ2-1; cdr3_nt: TGTGCCAGCAGCTTAGTCCCGGACTACAATGAGCAGTTCTTC; cdr3_aa: CASSLVPDYNEQFF
v_call: TRBV12-3/TRBV12-4; d_call: TRBD1; clone_size: few; j_call: TRBJ2-1; cdr3_nt: TGTGCCAGCAGTTTTTCAGGGGGCGCGGCGCGCAATGAGCAGTTCTTC; cdr3_aa: CASSFSGGAARNEQFF
v_call: TRBV29-1; d_call: -; clone_size: many; j_call: TRBJ1-1; cdr3_nt: TGCAGCGTTGAAGGGGAGGAGGGTTTTAGGACTGAAGCTTTCTTT; cdr3_aa: CSVEGEEGFRTEAFF
v_call: TRBV19; d_call: TRBD1; clone_size: many; j_call: TRBJ1-6; cdr3_nt: TGTGCCAGTAGTCGCGACAGGGGGACTCCCCTCCACTTT; cdr3_aa: CASSRDRGTPLHF
v_call: TRBV7-2; d_call: -; clone_size: few; j_call: TRBJ1-2; cdr3_nt: TGTGCCAGCAGCTTAGACAGAAAGTATGGCTACACCTTC; cdr3_aa: CASSLDRKYGYTF
v_call: TRBV10-1; d_call: -; clone_size: -; j_call: TRBJ2-5; cdr3_nt: TGCGCCAGCAGTGAGTCGGGCCAAGAGACCCAGTACTTC; cdr3_aa: CASSESGQETQYF
v_call: TRBV4-1; d_call: TRBD1; clone_size: -; j_call: TRBJ1-2; cdr3_nt: TGCGCCAGCAGCCAACCGGGACAGGGGTCAAGTAGGAAAGGCTACACCTTC; cdr3_aa: CASSQPGQGSSRKGYTF
v_call: TRBV20-1; d_call: -; clone_size: many; j_call: TRBJ2-1; cdr3_nt: TGCAGTGCTAGCCCAGCGGACTCCTACAATGAGCAGTTCTTC; cdr3_aa: CSASPADSYNEQFF
v_call: TRBV29-1; d_call: -; clone_size: -; j_call: TRBJ2-3; cdr3_nt: TGCAGCGTTCGGCAGGGCACAGATACGCAGTATTTT; cdr3_aa: CSVRQGTDTQYF
v_call: TRBV10-3; d_call: -; clone_size: -; j_call: TRBJ1-2; cdr3_nt: TGTGCCATCAGTGGGGGCTATGGCTACACCTTC; cdr3_aa: CAISGGYGYTF
v_call: TRBV7-2; d_call: -; clone_size: many; j_call: TRBJ1-2; cdr3_nt: TGTGCCAGCAGCGGGGGGGGGGCGAGTTATGGCTACACCTTC; cdr3_aa: CASSGGGASYGYTF
v_call: TRBV3-1; d_call: -; clone_size: -; j_call: TRBJ1-1; cdr3_nt: TGTGCCAGCAGCCAGGTGCTCGGGCGCACTGAAGCTTTCTTT; cdr3_aa: CASSQVLGRTEAFF
v_call: TRBV7-7; d_call: -; clone_size: few; j_call: TRBJ2-5; cdr3_nt: TGTGCTAGCAGCTCAGGTGTGACCCAGTACTTC; cdr3_aa: CASSSGVTQYF
v_call: TRBV5-1; d_call: -; clone_size: many; j_call: TRBJ1-2; cdr3_nt: TGCGCCAGCAGCTCTACCGGGACCGGGAGCTATGGCTACACCTTC; cdr3_aa: CASSSTGTGSYGYTF
v_call: TRBV12-3/TRBV12-4; d_call: TRBD2; clone_size: many; j_call: TRBJ2-7; cdr3_nt: TGTGCCAGCAGAACTAGCGGGGGGGCATACTACGAGCAGTACTTC; cdr3_aa: CASRTSGGAYYEQYF
v_call: TRBV20-1; d_call: TRBD1; clone_size: -; j_call: TRBJ2-7; cdr3_nt: TGCAGTGCTAGAGTGGGGGACAGCTCCTACGAGCAGTACTTC; cdr3_aa: CSARVGDSSYEQYF
v_call: TRBV6-1; d_call: TRBD1; clone_size: few; j_call: TRBJ2-3; cdr3_nt: TGTGCCCTAGGACAGGGGGCCACAGATACGCAGTATTTT; cdr3_aa: CALGQGATDTQYF
v_call: TRBV19; d_call: -; clone_size: -; j_call: TRBJ2-2; cdr3_nt: TGTGCCAGTAGGCTAGGGTACGGGGAGCTGTTTTTT; cdr3_aa: CASRLGYGELFF
v_call: TRBV19; d_call: -; clone_size: -; j_call: TRBJ2-1; cdr3_nt: TGTGCCAGTAAATTCGTCGGAAACAATGAGCAGTTCTTC; cdr3_aa: CASKFVGNNEQFF
v_call: TRBV7-9; d_call: TRBD2; clone_size: -; j_call: TRBJ2-7; cdr3_nt: TGTGCCAGCAGCTTATTTGTTAGCGGGAGGTACGAGCAGTACTTC; cdr3_aa: CASSLFVSGRYEQYF
v_call: TRBV6-5; d_call: -; clone_size: many; j_call: TRBJ2-7; cdr3_nt: TGTGCCAGCAGTTACGGCCTCACAGGCTCCTACGAGCAGTACTTC; cdr3_aa: CASSYGLTGSYEQYF
v_call: TRBV29-1; d_call: -; clone_size: -; j_call: TRBJ2-7; cdr3_nt: TGCAGCCTTGAGAGGTCCCCCCCACACGAGCAGTACTTC; cdr3_aa: CSLERSPPHEQYF
v_call: TRBV19; d_call: -; clone_size: -; j_call: TRBJ1-1; cdr3_nt: TGTGCCAGTAGACAGCAAATGAACACTGAAGCTTTCTTT; cdr3_aa: CASRQQMNTEAFF
v_call: TRBV3-1; d_call: -; clone_size: few; j_call: TRBJ2-1; cdr3_nt: TGTGCCAGCAGCCAAGGTGGGGAACAGTCCTTC; cdr3_aa: CASSQGGEQSF
v_call: TRBV7-6; d_call: -; clone_size: few; j_call: TRBJ2-3; cdr3_nt: TGTGCCAGCAGCTTAGCGGGGTCAGATACGCAGTATTTT; cdr3_aa: CASSLAGSDTQYF
v_call: TRBV24-1; d_call: TRBD2; clone_size: -; j_call: TRBJ2-1; cdr3_nt: TGTGCCACCAGTGATCGGTGGACTAGCGTCGAGCAGTTCTTC; cdr3_aa: CATSDRWTSVEQFF